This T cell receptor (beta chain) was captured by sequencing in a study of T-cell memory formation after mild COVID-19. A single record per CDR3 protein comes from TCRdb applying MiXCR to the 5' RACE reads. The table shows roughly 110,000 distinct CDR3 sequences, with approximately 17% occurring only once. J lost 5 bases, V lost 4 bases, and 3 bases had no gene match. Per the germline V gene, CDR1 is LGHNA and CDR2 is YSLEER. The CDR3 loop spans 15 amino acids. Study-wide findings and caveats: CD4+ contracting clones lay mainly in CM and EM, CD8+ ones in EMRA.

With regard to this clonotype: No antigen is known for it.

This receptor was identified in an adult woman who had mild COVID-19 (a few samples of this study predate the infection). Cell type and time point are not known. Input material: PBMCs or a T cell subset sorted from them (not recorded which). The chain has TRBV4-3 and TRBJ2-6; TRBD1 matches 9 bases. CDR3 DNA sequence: TGCGCCAGCAGCCTCGGGACAGGGAGGGCCAACGTCCTGACTTTC. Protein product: CASSLGTGRANVLTF.